Sequencing of this T cell receptor (beta chain) was carried out in a study of shared clonotypes between healthy human individuals. Study-wide findings and caveats: Unshared clonotypes carried lower generation probabilities than those common to all four donors.

The CDR3 covers 14 residues. Germline CDR1 and CDR2: MDHEN and SYDVKM. V lost 1 base, J lost 2 bases, and 9 bases lay in between. Subsets obtained from CD4+ cells comprised CD45RA+ naive and CD45RA-negative memory cells. On this clone itself: Antigen specificity is unknown. In the same sample, other DNA sequences code for this CDR3.

Clones were sequenced by immunoSEQ multiplex PCR, and TCRdb holds only the in-frame ones, with some missing. The sample includes hundreds of thousands of clones, about two thirds seen only once; the top ten take approximately 1.8%. This rearrangement joins TRBV28 to TRBJ2-7, with D unclear. Sequenced sample: memory CD4+ T cells sorted from blood. Subset given: CD45RA-negative fraction. The receptor was isolated from a woman aged 25 to 39 in good health. This CDR3 reads CASSLYLLPYEQYF. CDR3 DNA sequence: TGTGCCAGCAGTTTATATCTCCTTCCCTACGAGCAGTACTTC.